This T cell receptor (beta chain) derives from a study of CXCR3-negative and CXCR3-positive naive CD8 T cells. Study results and caveats: Naive subsets showed comparable surface CD5, and TCR interaction strength was also inferred from TRB CDR3 physicochemistry.

5' RACE that incorporated UMI labels was used to prepare the TRB cDNA libraries. TCRdb reprocessed the 5' RACE reads, keeping one entry per CDR3 protein, no DNA. In total, the table holds roughly 86,000 distinct CDR3 sequences. CDR3 length: 13 amino acids. Germline CDR1 and CDR2: DFQATT and SNEGSKA (reference sequence). Points on this clonotype: Its antigen is unidentified.

The sorting of each CD8+ T cell subset was done in triplicate, at 250,000 to 300,000 cells each. Material: naive CXCR3- CD8+ T cells from blood. Sample subset: CD45RO-CCR7+CD27+CD95- naive CD8+ T cells lacking CXCR3 (TNR3-). This sequence was found in a human donor in good health. Some clones in this sample may be carry-over from other donors' samples. J is TRBJ2-7 and V is TRBV20-1; TCRdb picks TRBD1, but there is no DNA to check that call. This chain's CDR3 is CSASGDRDYEQYF.